This T cell receptor beta chain originates from a study of cytomegalovirus exposure and HLA in healthy donors. About the study: Earlier results showed roughly 120 million unique TCR beta sequences derived from approximately 180 million T cells.

As concerns this clone: What it binds is not known.

General study results and limits: Earlier findings revealed that most TCR beta V segments proved productive either about 87% or about 30% of the time. A reported reduction in N-insertions relative to the approximately 640-donor mean was seen in an Asian-associated ancestry cluster in a later analysis. Later analysis identified around 15,000 TCR beta sequences associated with HLA alleles, using a false discovery rate threshold of 0.05.

PCR primers comprised 60 Vbeta and 13 Jbeta primers. Profiling relied on immunoSEQ multiplex PCR, and the TCRdb table lists in-frame clones only, not all of them. The sample lists about 190,000 clones, more than 65% occurring once. Unmatched junction bases numbered 3, after V lost 6 bases and J lost 1 base. The CDR3 consists of 14 residues. Germline CDR1 is MGHDK and CDR2 is SYGVNS. V is TRBV25-1 and J is TRBJ1-1; 9 nucleotides align to TRBD1. Specimen: PBMCs. This clonotype was obtained from a man aged 35 to 55 in good health and CMV-seropositive. CDR3 coding DNA: TGTGCCAGCAGACCGGGACAGGGGAACACTGAAGCTTTCTTT. Translation: CASRPGQGNTEAFF.